This T cell receptor beta chain was retrieved from a study of Tregs in tolerant kidney transplant recipients. Study-wide results and limits: Few patients were studied, so findings need validation in larger groups.

Comments on this clone: Its target is unknown.

Unstimulated Tregs (CD4+CD25+CD127-) and CD4+CD25- non-Tregs were sorted from PBMCs. This CDR3 is 13 amino acids long. Germline loops: CDR1 PRHDT, CDR2 FYEKMQ (reference sequence). V lost 6 bases, J lost 4 bases, and 12 bases lay in between. Method: immunoSEQ multiplex PCR; TCRdb's copy keeps in-frame clones and lacks some. This table has about 240,000 clones, approximately 84% appearing once. Sequencing was done on a sample of CD4+ T cells from blood. The sequence derives from a human donor in good health. This chain uses TRBV13 with TRBJ1-2; perhaps TRBD1 as D (6 bases). In DNA form, the CDR3 reads TGTGCCAGCAGTCTAGGGGGGGTCTATGGCTACACCTTC. It codes for CASSLGGVYGYTF.